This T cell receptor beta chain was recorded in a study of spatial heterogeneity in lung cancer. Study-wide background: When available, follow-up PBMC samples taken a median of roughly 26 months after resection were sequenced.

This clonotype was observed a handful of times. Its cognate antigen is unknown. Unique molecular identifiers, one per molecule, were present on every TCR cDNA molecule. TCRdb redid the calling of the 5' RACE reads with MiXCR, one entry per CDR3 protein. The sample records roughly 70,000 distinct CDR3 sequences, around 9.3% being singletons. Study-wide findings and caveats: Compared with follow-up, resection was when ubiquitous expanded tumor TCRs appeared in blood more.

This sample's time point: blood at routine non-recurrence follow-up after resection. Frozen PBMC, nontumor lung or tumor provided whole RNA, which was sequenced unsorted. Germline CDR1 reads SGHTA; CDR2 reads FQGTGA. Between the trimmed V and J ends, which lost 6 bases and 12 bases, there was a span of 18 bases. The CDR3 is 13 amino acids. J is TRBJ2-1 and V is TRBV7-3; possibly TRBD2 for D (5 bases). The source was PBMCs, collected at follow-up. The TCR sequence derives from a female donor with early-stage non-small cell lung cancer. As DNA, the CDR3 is TGTGCCAGCAGGTCCCCACTAGGGAGAGGGCAGTTCTTC. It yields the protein CASRSPLGRGQFF.